This T cell receptor beta chain was retrieved from a study of follicular helper T cells after annual influenza vaccination. The time point: 2015-2016 season, pre-vaccination. Trimming removed 0 bases at V and 0 bases at J, with 9 bases between. The CDR3 spans 15 residues. The germline V gene encodes CDR1 SGHRS and CDR2 YFSETQ. Assay: immunoSEQ multiplex PCR; the TCRdb copy retains only in-frame clones and omits some. This sample yields several thousand clones, of which roughly 85% are seen a single time; 1.5% to 1.9% belongs to the top ten. The TCR originated in an adult who received the influenza vaccine. The J gene is TRBJ1-1, the V gene TRBV5-1; possible D gene TRBD1, 5 bases. The starting material was CXCR5+ CD38- circulating T follicular helper cells from blood, obtained on the day of influenza vaccination. Subset described: circulating Tfh, non-naive CD4+CXCR5+PD-1+ (ICOS+CD38+ or ICOS-CD38-). The CDR3, as DNA: TGCGCCAGCAGCTTGGGAGACAGAATGAACACTGAAGCTTTCTTT. It codes for CASSLGDRMNTEAFF. The whole variable domain, filled in from reference TRBV5-1 and TRBJ1-1, reads KAGVTQTPRYLIKTRGQQVTLSCSPISGHRSVSWYQQTPGQGLQFLFEYFSETQRNKGNFPGRFSGRQFSNSRSEMNVSTLELGDSALYLCASSLGDRMNTEAFFGQGTRLTVV.